This T cell receptor (beta chain) appears in the sequencing data of a study of blood T cell repertoires in COVID-19. Background on the study: T cells, B-cell-depleted T cells, or PBMCs provided the cDNA or gDNA that served as material.

Seattle patients were enrolled during active infection and followed longitudinally. Under the authors' procedure: Amplification with reference gene primers provided the estimates of nucleated cell counts. The method was immunoSEQ multiplex PCR; TCRdb's version includes in-frame clones alone and lacks a portion of them. That table is the source of V, J and clone size, and D and trimming were worked out from the DNA. The sample lists approximately 90,000 clones, about 77% occurring once. The CDR3 consists of 14 residues. V trimming: 0 bases; J trimming: 4 bases; junction bases outside the gene matches: 2. CDR1 and CDR2 (germline): MNHEY, SVGEGT.

The V gene is TRBV6-2 or TRBV6-3, the J gene TRBJ2-7, with 8 bases matching TRBD2. The clonotype comes from a man between 65 and 80 years old with COVID-19, enrolled during active disease. Sample: peripheral blood. CDR3 nucleotides: TGTGCCAGCAGTTACTCCGGCGGGAGGTACGAGCAGTACTTC. Its protein product is CASSYSGGRYEQYF.